The 18 T cell receptor beta chains given below trace back to one sample, sequenced in a study of PD-1 blockade in classical Hodgkin lymphoma. TCRdb's table, derived via immunoSEQ multiplex PCR, lists solely in-frame clones and lacks some. The sample lists tens of thousands of clones, less than 95% seen once, with 2.5% to 3.5% in the top ten. This sample's time point: cycle 4 day 1 (C4D1), after 5 to 7 weeks of nivolumab. Brentuximab vedotin exposure varied, and every patient relapsed after autologous stem cell transplantation. The sample in question was peripheral blood mononuclear cells (PBMCs), obtained before the fourth cycle of nivolumab. The source is a human donor with classical Hodgkin lymphoma.

J is TRBJ1-5 and V is TRBV9; a weak D match, TRBD1 (5 bases). CDR1 and CDR2 from the germline V gene are SGDLS and YYNGEE. The CDR3 is 13 residues long. The V end lost 4 bases, the J end lost 4 bases, and 9 bases lay between the germline ends. CDR3 residues: CASSTDSNQPQHF. The CDR3 region has the DNA TGTGCCAGCAGCACCGACAGTAATCAGCCCCAGCATTTT.

This chain connects TRBV20-1 to TRBJ2-7, with a tentative D call TRBD2 (7 bases). V was pared by 6 bases and J by 7 bases, with 13 bases between. CDR3 length: 11 amino acids. Germline V gene sequence: CDR1 DFQATT, CDR2 SNEGSKA (reference sequence). In nucleotides, the CDR3 is TGCAGTGCCGGGGGGCTGGGAGAGCAGTACTTC. This gives the protein CSAGGLGEQYF.

V gene TRBV30 combines with J gene TRBJ1-1, with D hard to call. V gave up 7 bases and J gave up 5 bases, with 14 bases separating them. This CDR3 has 12 amino acids. Germline CDR1 GTSNPN, CDR2 SVGIG (reference sequence). CDR3 coding DNA: TGTGCCTTCGACCCTTTGGAAACTGAAGCTTTCTTT. Amino acid sequence: CAFDPLETEAFF. Supplemented by reference TRBV30 and TRBJ1-1, the full variable domain reads SQTIHQWPATLVQPVGSPLSLECTVEGTSNPNLYWYRQAAGRGLQLLFYSVGIGQISSEVPQNLSASRPQDRQFILSSKKLLLSDSGFYLCAFDPLETEAFFGQGTRLTVV.

A note on this clone: The junction and the germline gene differ at one end; a read error may be behind it. The chain has TRBV11-1 and TRBJ2-3, with D perhaps TRBD1 (6 bases). Per germline, CDR1 SGHAT and CDR2 FQDESV (reference sequence). The length of the CDR3 is 12 residues. In nucleotides, the CDR3 is TGTGCCAGCAGCTTTAACGCCAGGGGAGAACACTTT. Protein sequence: CASSFNARGEHF.

This chain connects TRBV27 to TRBJ1-2; 7 bases match TRBD1. Looked up from germline, CDR1 is MNHEY and CDR2 is SMNVEV (reference sequence). The CDR3 spans 14 residues. The ends lost 5 bases at V and 5 bases at J; junction bases unmatched: 8. The CDR3 loop reads CASSPGTDTYGYTF. For the CDR3, the DNA is TGTGCCAGCAGTCCAGGGACAGATACATATGGCTACACCTTC.

The V and J genes are TRBV5-1 and TRBJ1-5, with a tentative D call TRBD1 (6 bases). Trimming pared 2 bases from V and 5 bases from J, leaving 11 bases between. The germline V gene encodes CDR1 SGHRS and CDR2 YFSETQ. The CDR3 length is 14 residues. CDR3 bases: TGCGCCAGCAGCTTACAGGGCCCGGATCAGCCCCAGCATTTT. Residues: CASSLQGPDQPQHF.

This CDR3 reads CASSPWTGRLLNYGYTF. The CDR3 nucleotides read TGTGCCAGTAGTCCCTGGACAGGTCGTCTCCTTAACTATGGCTACACCTTC. The chain links TRBV19 to TRBJ1-2; 7 nucleotides match TRBD1. This CDR3 comprises 17 residues. The V gene end was trimmed by 5 bases and the J gene end by 1 base; junction bases not matched to a gene: 13. CDR1 and CDR2 (germline): LNHDA, SQIVND (reference sequence).

The gene calls are TRBV11-2 and TRBJ1-5; 8 bases are a match to TRBD1. The V segment lost 5 bases and the J segment 4 bases; nucleotides outside the gene matches: 4. Germline V gene data show CDR1 as SGHAT and CDR2 as FQNNGV. This CDR3 region has 14 residues. CDR3 nucleotides: TGTGCCAGCAGCCCGGACAGGGTAAATCAGCCCCAGCATTTT. This sequence encodes CASSPDRVNQPQHF.

The chain recombines TRBV11-2 with TRBJ2-7, with D perhaps matching TRBD2 (6 bases). The germline gives CDR1 SGHAT, CDR2 FQNNGV. Trimming left V 2 bases short and J 7 bases short, with 15 bases between. The CDR3 consists of 14 residues. CDR3 residues: CASSLLSREEEQYF. The DNA of the CDR3 is TGTGCCAGCAGCTTACTTTCCAGGGAGGAAGAGCAGTACTTC.

The chain links TRBV4-3 to TRBJ2-7; 11 nucleotides align to TRBD2. The CDR3 length is 16 residues. The V gene end was trimmed by 0 bases and the J gene end by 4 bases; junction bases not matched to a gene: 5. CDR1 is LGHNA, CDR2 YSLEER, per germline. This CDR3 is CASSQEETSGTYEQYF. For the CDR3, the DNA is TGCGCCAGCAGCCAAGAAGAGACTAGCGGGACTTACGAGCAGTACTTC.

The V call is TRBV18, the J call TRBJ1-2, with D possibly matching TRBD1 (6 bases). V dropped 0 bases and J dropped 8 bases, with 16 bases sitting between them. Germline values: CDR1 KGHSH, CDR2 LQKENI. This CDR3 is built from 15 residues. CDR3 protein: CASSPPNRVVEGYTF. The CDR3 bases are TGTGCCAGCTCACCACCGAACAGGGTTGTAGAAGGCTACACCTTC.

The CDR3 loop reads CAISEGDGDEAFF. As DNA, the CDR3 is TGTGCCATCAGTGAGGGGGATGGGGATGAAGCTTTCTTT. This chain joins TRBV10-3 and TRBJ1-1; no firm D call. The CDR3 runs to 13 residues. The germline V and J ends were trimmed by 2 bases and 7 bases, with 11 bases remaining between them. CDR1 is ENHRY, CDR2 SYGVKD, per germline.

The chain combines TRBV5-4 with TRBJ2-5; D is undetermined. The V end lost 1 base, the J end lost 0 bases, and 7 bases lay between the germline ends. Germline-derived CDR1 and CDR2 are SGHNT and YYREEE (reference sequence). There are 14 residues in the CDR3. This CDR3 is CASSLTPDQETQYF. For the CDR3, the DNA is TGTGCCAGCAGCTTGACTCCGGACCAAGAGACCCAGTACTTC.

The rearrangement links TRBV6-1 to TRBJ1-2; 7 nucleotides line up with TRBD1. The CDR3 is made up of 12 amino acids. Unmatched junction bases numbered 2, after V lost 5 bases and J lost 5 bases. Germline V gene sequence: CDR1 MNHNS, CDR2 SASEGT. CDR3 in amino acids: CASSKQGYGYTF. The CDR3 DNA follows: TGTGCCAGCAGTAAACAGGGGTATGGCTACACCTTC.

This chain links TRBV27 with TRBJ1-4; 11 bases are a match to TRBD1. The germline V gene encodes CDR1 MNHEY and CDR2 SMNVEV (reference sequence). V lost 5 bases, J lost 10 bases, and 6 bases stayed unmatched. CDR3 length equals 14 residues. The CDR3 sequence is CASSLRTGGGKLFF. CDR3 coding DNA: TGTGCCAGCAGTCTCCGGACAGGGGGCGGAAAACTGTTTTTT.

This chain joins TRBV30 and TRBJ2-1; TRBD2 matches at 11 bases. J lost 9 bases, V lost 3 bases, and 10 bases had no gene match. The CDR3 contains 15 residues. CDR1 and CDR2 (germline): GTSNPN, SVGIG (reference sequence). The CDR3, as DNA: TGTGCCTGGAGCGAACTAGCGGGGGTCTCGGGTGAGCAGTTCTTC. It yields the protein CAWSELAGVSGEQFF.

V and J are TRBV28 and TRBJ1-2, with unresolved D. Germline lookup yields CDR1 MDHEN and CDR2 SYDVKM. V was cut by 4 bases and J by 7 bases, with 4 bases left in between. This CDR3 spans 10 amino acids. In nucleotides, the CDR3 is TGTGCCAGCAGTTCTGGTGGCTACACCTTC. Translating gives CASSSGGYTF.

The chain recombines TRBV7-8 with TRBJ1-2; tentative D call: TRBD1 (6 bases). In germline, CDR1 is SGHVS, CDR2 FQNEAQ. The V end lost 1 base, the J end lost 5 bases, and 17 bases lay between the germline ends. The length of the CDR3 is 16 residues. The CDR3 DNA reads as TGTGCCAGCAGCTTAGGACCCACAGGGTTCAGTTATGGCTACACCTTC. Translated: CASSLGPTGFSYGYTF.